The source of this T cell receptor beta chain is a study of CD8 T cells in ankylosing spondylitis. Note on this clonotype: Its antigen is unidentified.

TCRdb recomputed calls from the 5' RACE reads with MiXCR, one row per CDR3 protein. This table holds about 800,000 distinct CDR3 sequences, about 10% found once. Study observations and caveats: For ankylosing spondylitis blood, a TCR beta motif of about eight highly homologous variants appeared characteristic.

This CDR3 spans 13 amino acids. The V end was cut by 5 bases, the J end by 3 bases, with 11 bases between. CDR1 is MNHEY, CDR2 SMNVEV, per germline (reference sequence). The V call is TRBV27, the J call TRBJ2-7; D not resolved. The sequenced material came from blood, either unsorted or a sorted T cell fraction (not recorded which). The TCR originated in a male donor with ankylosing spondylitis. This chain's CDR3 is CASSDIPIYEQYF. CDR3 nucleotides: TGTGCCAGCAGTGACATTCCCATCTACGAGCAGTACTTC.